This entry lists 32 T cell receptor beta chains sequenced from one sample in a study of beta chain features in type 1 diabetes. Study-wide results and caveats: All four CD4+ subsets from Type 1 diabetes patients carried moderately but significantly shorter TCRB CDR3s.

The entirety of the isolated RNA underwent reverse transcription, so expressed TCRB transcripts were sequenced. Assay used: immunoSEQ multiplex PCR; TCRdb lists only in-frame clones, some missing. The data hold about 650,000 clones, with over 10% observed a single time. These receptors are not linked to any known antigen. Sequencing was carried out using naive CD4+ T cells from blood. Source of these receptors: a man aged 30 to 45 with type 1 diabetes.

This chain uses TRBV5-6 with TRBJ2-1; 11 bases are a match to TRBD2. Trimming removed 4 bases from V and 3 bases from J; junction bases left unmatched: 3. Germline V gene sequence: CDR1 SGHDT, CDR2 YYEEEE. The CDR3 length is 15 residues. CDR3 in DNA: TGTGCCAGCAGCCGGGGACTAGCGGACTACAATGAGCAGTTCTTC. Translating it yields CASSRGLADYNEQFF.

This clone was counted only a few times. V is TRBV7-9 and J is TRBJ2-3; 11 bases fit TRBD2. The length of the CDR3 is 16 residues. V was clipped by 1 base and J by 4 bases; unmatched bases: 4. CDR1 SEHNR and CDR2 FQNEAQ come from the germline V gene (reference sequence). CDR3 DNA: TGTGCCAGCAGCTTAGGAACTAGCGGGGGCGCAGATACGCAGTATTTT. Protein sequence: CASSLGTSGGADTQYF.

The chain links TRBV30 to TRBJ1-2; maybe TRBD1 (6 bases). This CDR3 is built from 13 residues. In germline, CDR1 is GTSNPN, CDR2 SVGIG (reference sequence). The CDR3 DNA reads as TGTGCTCTGAGGGGGGTCATAGCGGGTGGCTACACCTTC. This sequence encodes CALRGVIAGGYTF.

A few counts support this clone. This chain links TRBV6-5 with TRBJ1-2; D gene ambiguous. The CDR3 spans 15 residues. Trimming removed 6 bases at V and 5 bases at J, with 19 bases between. The V gene's germline CDR1 is MNHEY and CDR2 SVGAGI. CDR3 sequence: CASRDSGGRPYGYTF. CDR3 sequence (DNA): TGTGCCAGCAGGGACTCCGGTGGGAGACCTTATGGCTACACCTTC.

The CDR3 region has the DNA TGTGCCAGCAGTCGGGGAACCAATGAGCAGTTCTTC. Amino acids: CASSRGTNEQFF. V gene TRBV27 combines with J gene TRBJ2-1; D may be TRBD2 (5 bases). Germline loops: CDR1 MNHEY, CDR2 SMNVEV (reference sequence). The CDR3 extends over 12 amino acids. Trimming removed 5 bases at V and 6 bases at J, with 8 bases between.

J is TRBJ2-1 and V is TRBV9; D might be TRBD1 (6 bases). Germline CDR1 SGDLS, CDR2 YYNGEE. With 3 bases removed from V and 5 bases from J, the gap between germline ends came to 15 bases. The CDR3 loop spans 15 amino acids. CDR3 amino acids: CASSAGTWANNEQFF. CDR3 bases: TGTGCCAGCAGCGCCGGGACATGGGCGAACAATGAGCAGTTCTTC.

The chain combines TRBV9 with TRBJ2-3; unclear D gene. V was clipped by 1 base and J by 1 base, with 10 bases between them. The CDR3 length is 15 residues. CDR1 SGDLS and CDR2 YYNGEE come from the germline V gene. In DNA form, the CDR3 reads TGTGCCAGCAGCGTAACCGGGCGTGGCACAGATACGCAGTATTTT. It yields the protein CASSVTGRGTDTQYF.

The rearrangement joins TRBV5-6 to TRBJ1-2; TRBD1 is a possible D gene (5 bases). Trimming shortened V by 0 bases and J by 0 bases, and 12 bases separated the two germline ends. The CDR3 has 16 residues. The V gene's germline CDR1 is SGHDT and CDR2 YYEEEE. This CDR3 reads CASSLVRVRANYGYTF. The CDR3 DNA sequence: TGTGCCAGCAGCTTGGTCCGGGTCAGGGCTAACTATGGCTACACCTTC.

This rearrangement joins TRBV5-1 to TRBJ2-2; no definite D call. This CDR3 is 15 amino acids long. Germline CDR1 reads SGHRS; CDR2 reads YFSETQ. V dropped 0 bases and J dropped 4 bases, with 10 bases sitting between them. The CDR3 spells CASSLGARSTGELFF. The DNA for the CDR3 is TGCGCCAGCAGCTTGGGGGCGCGCAGCACCGGGGAGCTGTTTTTT.

V and J are TRBV5-4 and TRBJ2-3, with 8 bases lining up with TRBD1. The V gene's germline CDR1 is SGHNT and CDR2 YYREEE (reference sequence). With V trimmed by 3 bases and J by 1 base, 4 bases remained unmatched. This CDR3 is 15 amino acids long. As DNA, the CDR3 is TGTGCCAGCAGCTCCCGGGACAGGCGCACAGATACGCAGTATTTT. Its protein is CASSSRDRRTDTQYF.

The chain has TRBV28 and TRBJ2-3, with TRBD2 as a possible D gene (6 bases). Trimming shortened V by 8 bases and J by 1 base, and 10 bases separated the two germline ends. This CDR3 has 13 residues. Germline CDR1 and CDR2: MDHEN and SYDVKM. CDR3 DNA: TGTGCCAGCTTCCCGGGGGGCACAGATACGCAGTATTTT. As protein: CASFPGGTDTQYF.

This clone was detected once. CDR3 DNA: TGTGCCAGCAGCTTAGGCGAACGTCAGCCCCAGCATTTT. Its translation: CASSLGERQPQHF. The chain has TRBV7-2 and TRBJ1-5; no clear D gene. Germline V gives CDR1 SGHTA, CDR2 FQGNSA. V was pared by 1 base and J by 6 bases, with 7 bases between. The CDR3 covers 13 residues.

About this clone: Other DNA variants within this sample encode the same CDR3. The genes are TRBV29-1 and TRBJ2-1; 7 nucleotides agree with TRBD2. The CDR3 consists of 14 residues. With 4 bases clipped from V and 0 bases from J, the junction kept 3 bases outside the gene matches. The V gene's germline CDR1 is SQVTM and CDR2 ANQGSEA. CDR3 sequence reads: CSVGRGSSYNEQFF. CDR3 DNA: TGCAGCGTTGGGCGGGGGAGCTCCTACAATGAGCAGTTCTTC.

This clone was detected only a few times. The J gene is TRBJ1-5, the V gene TRBV12-5, with unresolved D. Germline CDR1 reads LGHNT; CDR2 reads FRNRAP. The CDR3 sequence is 14 residues long. Trimming left V 0 bases short and J 7 bases short, with 10 bases between. The CDR3 DNA sequence: TGTGCTAGTGGTTTGGTAATCGATGGCCAGCCCCAGCATTTT. Amino acid sequence: CASGLVIDGQPQHF.

Only a few counts were recorded for this clone. The chain recombines TRBV9 with TRBJ1-6; TRBD1 matches at 7 bases. From germline, CDR1 is SGDLS and CDR2 YYNGEE. This CDR3 is 15 amino acids long. Unmatched junction bases numbered 11, after V lost 4 bases and J lost 10 bases. The CDR3 DNA follows: TGTGCCAGCAGCCCGACAGGGCGGGGAGAATCACCCCTCCACTTT. Residues: CASSPTGRGESPLHF.

This clone was found a few times. The chain is built from TRBV10-2 and TRBJ1-5, with 7 bases that match TRBD1. The CDR3 is 13 residues long. J was trimmed by 4 bases and V by 3 bases; bases with no gene match: 0. Looked up from germline, CDR1 is WSHSY and CDR2 is SAAADI. This CDR3 is CASSEQGNQPQHF. The DNA of the CDR3 is TGCGCCAGCAGTGAACAGGGGAATCAGCCCCAGCATTTT.

This clone was observed a few times. The chain links TRBV6-1 to TRBJ1-5; TRBD1 matches 8 bases. Germline-derived CDR1 and CDR2 are MNHNS and SASEGT. The V segment lost 3 bases and the J segment 4 bases; nucleotides outside the gene matches: 11. The CDR3 totals 17 residues. The CDR3 region is CASSDLLTGVVNQPQHF. The DNA for the CDR3 is TGTGCCAGCAGTGACCTACTGACAGGGGTTGTGAATCAGCCCCAGCATTTT.

This clone occurred a few times. The rearrangement uses TRBV29-1 and TRBJ2-2; tentatively, D is TRBD1 or TRBD2 (5 bases each). Trimming cost V 7 bases and J 6 bases, with 15 bases left between them. Germline V gene sequence: CDR1 SQVTM, CDR2 ANQGSEA. The CDR3 spans 13 residues. CDR3 residues: CSAKNLGAGELFF. The DNA for the CDR3 is TGCAGCGCTAAGAATTTGGGGGCCGGGGAGCTGTTTTTT.

As for this clone: This same CDR3 is encoded by further DNA sequences in the sample. The chain joins TRBV20-1 to TRBJ1-4, with D uncertain. The CDR3 extends over 10 amino acids. CDR1 is DFQATT and CDR2 is SNEGSKA in the germline V gene (reference sequence). Trimming stripped 5 bases from V and 5 bases from J, with 3 bases between. The CDR3 nucleotides are TGCAGTGCTCTCAATGAAAAACTGTTTTTT. Translated, it gives CSALNEKLFF.

The chain uses TRBV28 and TRBJ2-5; 8 positions agree with TRBD2. This CDR3 contains 15 residues. The junction had 11 bases not matched to a gene; V was cut back by 8 bases and J by 3 bases. CDR1 and CDR2 (germline): MDHEN, SYDVKM. CDR3 in amino acids: CASRLGSGGKETQYF. CDR3 in DNA: TGTGCCAGCCGGCTGGGATCGGGGGGGAAAGAGACCCAGTACTTC.

This rearrangement joins TRBV11-3 to TRBJ2-2; perhaps TRBD2 as D (6 bases). V dropped 4 bases and J dropped 4 bases, with 16 bases sitting between them. This CDR3 has 16 amino acids. Germline loops: CDR1 SGHNT, CDR2 YENEEA. This CDR3 is CASSSTAGGITGELFF. The DNA of the CDR3 is TGTGCCAGCAGCTCTACAGCGGGCGGCATCACCGGGGAGCTGTTTTTT.

The chain uses TRBV5-1 and TRBJ1-3; no clear D gene. With 3 bases removed from V and 4 bases from J, the gap between germline ends came to 11 bases. This CDR3 region has 14 residues. CDR1 is SGHRS, CDR2 YFSETQ, per germline. Written as DNA, the CDR3 is TGCGCCAGCAGCTCGGTGGGATCAGGAAACACCATATATTTT. Translated, it gives CASSSVGSGNTIYF.

This clone was counted between two and nine times. The chain uses TRBV10-3 and TRBJ2-3; 8 bases match TRBD2. From germline, CDR1 is ENHRY and CDR2 SYGVKD. V dropped 6 bases and J dropped 5; count of bases not matched to a gene: 7. The CDR3 covers 14 residues. The CDR3 region is CAISALGGEDTQYF. The CDR3 nucleotides read TGTGCCATCAGCGCGCTCGGGGGGGAAGATACGCAGTATTTT.

The chain's CDR3 is CASCPGPRGEKLFF. The CDR3 nucleotides read TGTGCCAGCTGTCCCGGCCCTCGAGGGGAAAAACTGTTTTTT. This chain links TRBV25-1 with TRBJ1-4; D unresolved. CDR1 is MGHDK and CDR2 is SYGVNS in the germline V gene. CDR3 size: 14 residues. With 8 bases removed from V and 8 bases from J, the gap between germline ends came to 18 bases.

A few counts support this clone. CDR3 sequence reads: CASSQTGTTTGELFF. The DNA of the CDR3 is TGCGCCAGCAGCCAGACGGGGACAACCACCGGGGAGCTGTTTTTT. The genes are TRBV4-3 and TRBJ2-2, with D perhaps TRBD1 (6 bases). With 3 bases removed from V and 4 bases from J, the gap between germline ends came to 12 bases. This CDR3 comprises 15 residues. Germline V lookup: CDR1 LGHNA, CDR2 YSLEER.

The chain recombines TRBV11-2 with TRBJ2-7; D might be TRBD1 or TRBD2, each matching 6 bases. Trimming took off 1 base at V and 5 bases at J, with 18 bases between the two ends. The CDR3 spans 16 residues. Germline values: CDR1 SGHAT, CDR2 FQNNGV. The CDR3 bases are TGTGCCAGCAGCTTAGGGGGGGCGACATCCTCTGACGAGCAGTACTTC. Residues: CASSLGGATSSDEQYF.

This chain joins TRBV30 and TRBJ1-6, with D maybe TRBD1 (6 bases). Trimming removed 1 base at V and 6 bases at J, with 10 bases between. There are 14 residues in the CDR3. From germline, CDR1 is GTSNPN and CDR2 SVGIG (reference sequence). The CDR3 is CAWSGGGPNSPLHF. The CDR3 nucleotides read TGTGCCTGGAGTGGGGGGGGCCCTAATTCACCCCTCCACTTT.

The chain is built from TRBV19 and TRBJ1-1, with D unresolved. CDR3 size: 16 residues. CDR1 is LNHDA, CDR2 SQIVND, per germline (reference sequence). V lost 7 bases, J lost 0 bases, and 18 bases lay in between. CDR3 protein: CASTVLGGGMNTEAFF. Here the CDR3 DNA reads TGTGCCAGTACCGTTTTGGGAGGTGGAATGAACACTGAAGCTTTCTTT.

The chain is built from TRBV28 and TRBJ1-5, with 8 nucleotides matching TRBD1. Trimming removed 5 bases from V and 6 bases from J; junction bases left unmatched: 6. Germline CDR1 MDHEN, CDR2 SYDVKM. The CDR3 runs to 14 residues. The CDR3 spells CASSTGQGSQPQHF. CDR3 bases: TGTGCCAGCAGTACTGGACAGGGTAGTCAGCCCCAGCATTTT.

This clone has just a few counts. V is TRBV25-1 and J is TRBJ2-5; either TRBD1 or TRBD2 may fit D (5 bases each). Trimming pared 3 bases from V and 9 bases from J, leaving 14 bases between. CDR3 length: 13 residues. Germline values: CDR1 MGHDK, CDR2 SYGVNS. This CDR3 is CASSDLLWGSQYF. DNA of the CDR3: TGTGCCAGCAGTGATCTGCTATGGGGGTCCCAGTACTTC.

The chain joins TRBV7-2 to TRBJ1-6; perhaps TRBD1 as D (6 bases). Germline V gene data show CDR1 as SGHTA and CDR2 as FQGNSA. The CDR3 length is 14 residues. Deletions cut 2 bases from V and 9 bases from J, with 11 bases between. CDR3 sequence: CASSLTGKISPLHF. The DNA for the CDR3 is TGTGCCAGCAGCTTAACAGGGAAAATTTCACCCCTCCACTTT.

This clone has a handful of counts. This chain connects TRBV7-9 to TRBJ2-5; D call uncertain. V gave up 2 bases and J gave up 0 bases, with 4 bases separating them. The CDR3 is made up of 13 amino acids. CDR1 and CDR2 (germline): SEHNR, FQNEAQ (reference sequence). The CDR3 sequence is CASSLSYQETQYF. CDR3 nucleotides: TGTGCCAGCAGCTTATCGTACCAAGAGACCCAGTACTTC.